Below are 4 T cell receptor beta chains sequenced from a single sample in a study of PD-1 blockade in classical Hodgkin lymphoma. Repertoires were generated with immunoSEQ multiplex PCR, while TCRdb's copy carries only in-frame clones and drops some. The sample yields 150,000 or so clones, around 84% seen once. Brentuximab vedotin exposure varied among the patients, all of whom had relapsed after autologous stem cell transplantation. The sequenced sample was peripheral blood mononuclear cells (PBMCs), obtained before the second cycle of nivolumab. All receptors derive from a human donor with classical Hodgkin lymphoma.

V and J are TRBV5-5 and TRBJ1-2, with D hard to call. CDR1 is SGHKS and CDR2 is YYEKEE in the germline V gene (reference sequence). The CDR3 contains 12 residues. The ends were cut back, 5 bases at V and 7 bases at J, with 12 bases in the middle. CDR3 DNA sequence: TGTGCCAGCAGTCAGGACCACGTTGGCTACACCTTC. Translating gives CASSQDHVGYTF.

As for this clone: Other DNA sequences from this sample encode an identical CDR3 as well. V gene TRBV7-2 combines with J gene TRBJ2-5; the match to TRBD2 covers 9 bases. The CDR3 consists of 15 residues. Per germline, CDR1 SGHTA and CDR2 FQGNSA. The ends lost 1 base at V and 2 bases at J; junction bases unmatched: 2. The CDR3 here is CASSLVAGVQETQYF. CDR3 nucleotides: TGTGCCAGCAGCTTAGTAGCGGGGGTTCAAGAGACCCAGTACTTC.

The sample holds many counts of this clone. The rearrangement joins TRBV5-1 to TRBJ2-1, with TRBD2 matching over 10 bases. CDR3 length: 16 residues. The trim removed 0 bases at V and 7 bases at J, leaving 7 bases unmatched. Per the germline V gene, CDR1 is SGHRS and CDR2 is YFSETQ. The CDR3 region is CASSLGSSGSGNEQFF. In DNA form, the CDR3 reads TGCGCCAGCAGCTTGGGTTCTAGCGGGAGTGGGAATGAGCAGTTCTTC.

CDR3 amino acids: CASSELLRAGAIQETQYF. The CDR3 nucleotides read TGCGCCAGCAGCGAGCTCCTTAGGGCGGGAGCGATCCAAGAGACCCAGTACTTC. The chain joins TRBV5-1 to TRBJ2-5; TRBD2 matches at 7 bases. Losses at the gene ends were 4 bases for V and 1 base for J; bases not matched to a gene: 16. This CDR3 region has 18 residues. CDR1 and CDR2 (germline): SGHRS, YFSETQ.